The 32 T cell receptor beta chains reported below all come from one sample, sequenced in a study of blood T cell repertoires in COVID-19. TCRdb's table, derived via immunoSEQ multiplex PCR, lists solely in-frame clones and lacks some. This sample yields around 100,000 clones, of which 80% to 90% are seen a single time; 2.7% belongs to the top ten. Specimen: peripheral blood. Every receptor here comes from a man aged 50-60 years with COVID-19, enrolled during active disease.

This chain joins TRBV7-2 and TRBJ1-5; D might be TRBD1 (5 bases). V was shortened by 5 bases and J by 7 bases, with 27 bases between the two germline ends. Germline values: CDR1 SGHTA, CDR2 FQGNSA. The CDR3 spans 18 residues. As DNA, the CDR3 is TGTGCCAGCAGCCATAGTGTCACGTTGGGCAGGGTGAGGCAGCCCCAGCATTTT. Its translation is CASSHSVTLGRVRQPQHF.

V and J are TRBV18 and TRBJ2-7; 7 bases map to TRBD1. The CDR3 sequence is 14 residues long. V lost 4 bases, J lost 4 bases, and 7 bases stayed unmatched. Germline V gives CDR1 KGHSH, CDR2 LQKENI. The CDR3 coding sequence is TGTGCCAGCTCACTGCAGGGGGATAGTTACGAGCAGTACTTC. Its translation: CASSLQGDSYEQYF.

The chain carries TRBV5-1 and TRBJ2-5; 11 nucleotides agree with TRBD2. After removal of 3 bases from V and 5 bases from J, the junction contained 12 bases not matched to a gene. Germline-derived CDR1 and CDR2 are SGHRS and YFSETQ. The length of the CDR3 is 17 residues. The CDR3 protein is CASSSPLAGGPEETQYF. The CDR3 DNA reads TGCGCCAGCAGCTCCCCATTAGCGGGGGGGCCGGAGGAGACCCAGTACTTC. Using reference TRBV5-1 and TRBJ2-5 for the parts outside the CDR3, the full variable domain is KAGVTQTPRYLIKTRGQQVTLSCSPISGHRSVSWYQQTPGQGLQFLFEYFSETQRNKGNFPGRFSGRQFSNSRSEMNVSTLELGDSALYLCASSSPLAGGPEETQYFGPGTRLLVL.

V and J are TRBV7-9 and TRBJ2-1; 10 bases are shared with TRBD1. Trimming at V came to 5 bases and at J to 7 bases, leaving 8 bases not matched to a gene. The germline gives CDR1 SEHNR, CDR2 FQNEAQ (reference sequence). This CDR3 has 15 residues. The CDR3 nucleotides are TGTGCCAGCAGCCTCCGACAGGGGGCCTGGAATGAGCAGTTCTTC. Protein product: CASSLRQGAWNEQFF.

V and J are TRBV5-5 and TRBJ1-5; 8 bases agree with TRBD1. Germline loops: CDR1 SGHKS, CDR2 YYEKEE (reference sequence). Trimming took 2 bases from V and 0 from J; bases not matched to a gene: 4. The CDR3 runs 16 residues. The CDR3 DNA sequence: TGTGCCAGCAGCTTAGACAGGGGTAGTAGCAATCAGCCCCAGCATTTT. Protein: CASSLDRGSSNQPQHF.

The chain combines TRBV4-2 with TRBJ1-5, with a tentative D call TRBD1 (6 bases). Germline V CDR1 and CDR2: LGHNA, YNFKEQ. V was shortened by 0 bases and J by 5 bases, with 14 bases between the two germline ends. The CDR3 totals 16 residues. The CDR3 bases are TGTGCCAGCAGCCAAGATAATTCAGGGGCGGATCAGCCCCAGCATTTT. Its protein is CASSQDNSGADQPQHF.

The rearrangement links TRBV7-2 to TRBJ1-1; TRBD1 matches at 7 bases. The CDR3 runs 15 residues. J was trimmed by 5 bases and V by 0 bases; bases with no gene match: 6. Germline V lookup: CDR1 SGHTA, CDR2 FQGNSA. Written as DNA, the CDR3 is TGTGCCAGCAGCTTAGCTACAGGGGTTCGAACTGAAGCTTTCTTT. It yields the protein CASSLATGVRTEAFF.

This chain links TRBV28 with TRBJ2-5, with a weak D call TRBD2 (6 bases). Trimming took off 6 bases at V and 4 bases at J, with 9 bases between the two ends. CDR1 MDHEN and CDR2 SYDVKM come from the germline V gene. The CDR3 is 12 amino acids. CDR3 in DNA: TGTGCCAGCAGGACCGGGGGAGAGACCCAGTACTTC. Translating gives CASRTGGETQYF.

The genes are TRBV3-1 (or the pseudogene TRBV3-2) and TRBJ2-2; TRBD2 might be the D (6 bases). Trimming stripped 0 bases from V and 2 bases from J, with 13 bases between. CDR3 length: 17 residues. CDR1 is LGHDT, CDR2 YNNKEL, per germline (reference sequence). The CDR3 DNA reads TGTGCCAGCAGCCAAGAGGTAGCGGTCACAAACACCGGGGAGCTGTTTTTT. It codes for CASSQEVAVTNTGELFF.

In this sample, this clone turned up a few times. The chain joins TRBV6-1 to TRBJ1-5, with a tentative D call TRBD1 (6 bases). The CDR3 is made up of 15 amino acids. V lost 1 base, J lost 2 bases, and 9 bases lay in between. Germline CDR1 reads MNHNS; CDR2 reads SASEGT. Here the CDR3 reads CASSEGEGGNQPQHF. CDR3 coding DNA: TGTGCCAGCAGTGAAGGGGAGGGGGGCAATCAGCCCCAGCATTTT.

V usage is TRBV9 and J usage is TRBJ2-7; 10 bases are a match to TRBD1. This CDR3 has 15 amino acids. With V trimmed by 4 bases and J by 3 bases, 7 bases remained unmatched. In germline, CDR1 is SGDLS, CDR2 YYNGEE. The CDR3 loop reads CASSLTGTGDYEQYF. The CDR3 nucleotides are TGTGCCAGCAGCCTAACCGGGACAGGGGACTACGAGCAGTACTTC.

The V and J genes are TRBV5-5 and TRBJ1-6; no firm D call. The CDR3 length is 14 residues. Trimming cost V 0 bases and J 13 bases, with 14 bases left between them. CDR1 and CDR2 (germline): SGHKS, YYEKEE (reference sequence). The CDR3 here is CASSLVAGVEPLHF. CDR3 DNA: TGTGCCAGCAGCTTGGTGGCCGGGGTTGAGCCCCTCCACTTT.

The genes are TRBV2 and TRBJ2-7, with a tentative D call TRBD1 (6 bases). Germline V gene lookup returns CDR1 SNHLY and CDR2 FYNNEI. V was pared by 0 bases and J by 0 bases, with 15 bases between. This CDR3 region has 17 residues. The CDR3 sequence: CASSEALPGDPSYEQYF. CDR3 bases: TGTGCCAGCAGTGAAGCGCTTCCAGGGGACCCCTCCTACGAGCAGTACTTC.

The CDR3 DNA reads as TGCGCCAGCAGCCAAGATCGCCGGGGGGGGCGCCCTAACTATGGCTACACCTTC. It encodes CASSQDRRGGRPNYGYTF. The chain has TRBV4-1 and TRBJ1-2; tentative D call: TRBD1 (6 bases). Germline V gene lookup returns CDR1 MGHRA and CDR2 YSYEKL. The CDR3 extends over 18 amino acids. Trimming left V 0 bases short and J 0 bases short, with 17 bases between.

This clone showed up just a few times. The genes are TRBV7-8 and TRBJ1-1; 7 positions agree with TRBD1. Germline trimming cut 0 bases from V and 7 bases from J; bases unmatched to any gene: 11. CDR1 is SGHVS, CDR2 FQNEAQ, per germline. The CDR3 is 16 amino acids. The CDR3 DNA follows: TGTGCCAGCAGCTTAGCGTCGGCCCCACAGGGGAATGAAGCTTTCTTT. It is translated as CASSLASAPQGNEAFF.

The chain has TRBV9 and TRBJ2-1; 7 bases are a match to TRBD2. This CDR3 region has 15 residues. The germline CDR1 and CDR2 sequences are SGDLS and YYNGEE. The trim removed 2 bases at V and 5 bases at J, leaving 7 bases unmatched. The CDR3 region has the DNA TGTGCCAGCAGCGTCATGGGGGACTACCACAATGAGCAGTTCTTC. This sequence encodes CASSVMGDYHNEQFF.

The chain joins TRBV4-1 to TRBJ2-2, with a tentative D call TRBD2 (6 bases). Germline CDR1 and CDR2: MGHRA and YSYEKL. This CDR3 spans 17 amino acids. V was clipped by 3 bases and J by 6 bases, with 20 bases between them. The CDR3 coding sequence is TGCGCCAGCAGCCAGGGGCAGTATGGGGGAGGACCCGGGGAGCTGTTTTTT. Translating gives CASSQGQYGGGPGELFF.

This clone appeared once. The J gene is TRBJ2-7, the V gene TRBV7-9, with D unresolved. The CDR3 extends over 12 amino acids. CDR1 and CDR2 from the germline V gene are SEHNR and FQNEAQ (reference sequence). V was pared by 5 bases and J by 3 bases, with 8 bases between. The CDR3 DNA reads TGTGCCAGCAGCGGCCCCCTCTACGAGCAGTACTTC. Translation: CASSGPLYEQYF.

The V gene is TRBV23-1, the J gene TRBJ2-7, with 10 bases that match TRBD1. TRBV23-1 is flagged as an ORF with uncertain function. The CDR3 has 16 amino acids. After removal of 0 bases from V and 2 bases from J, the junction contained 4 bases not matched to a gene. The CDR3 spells CASSQSGQGTAYEQYF. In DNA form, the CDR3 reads TGCGCCAGCAGTCAATCGGGACAGGGGACGGCCTACGAGCAGTACTTC.

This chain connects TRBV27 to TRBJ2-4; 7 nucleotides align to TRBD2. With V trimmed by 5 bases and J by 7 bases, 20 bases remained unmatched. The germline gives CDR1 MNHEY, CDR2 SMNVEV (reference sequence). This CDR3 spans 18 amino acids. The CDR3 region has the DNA TGTGCCAGCAGTCCCCAGAGGGGTCGGGGAGGGGTCGGGAACATTCAGTACTTC. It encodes CASSPQRGRGGVGNIQYF.

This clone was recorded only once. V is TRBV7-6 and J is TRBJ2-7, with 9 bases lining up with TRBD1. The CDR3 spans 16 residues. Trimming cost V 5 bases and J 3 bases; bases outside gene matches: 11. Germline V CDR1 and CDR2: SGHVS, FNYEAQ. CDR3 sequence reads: CASSGPGQGILYEQYF. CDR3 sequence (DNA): TGTGCCAGCAGCGGGCCGGGACAGGGAATTCTCTACGAGCAGTACTTC.

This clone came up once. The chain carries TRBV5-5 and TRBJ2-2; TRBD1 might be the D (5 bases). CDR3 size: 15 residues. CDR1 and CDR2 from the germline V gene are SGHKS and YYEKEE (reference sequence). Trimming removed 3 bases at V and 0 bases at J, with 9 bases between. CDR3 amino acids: CASSSTTANTGELFF. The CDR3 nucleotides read TGTGCCAGCAGCTCCACGACAGCGAACACCGGGGAGCTGTTTTTT.

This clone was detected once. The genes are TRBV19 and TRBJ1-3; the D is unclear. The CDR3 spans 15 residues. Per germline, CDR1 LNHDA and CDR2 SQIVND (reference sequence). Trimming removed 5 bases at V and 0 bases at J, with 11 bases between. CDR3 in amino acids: CASSASWSSGNTIYF. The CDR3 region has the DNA TGTGCCAGTAGTGCGAGCTGGAGCTCTGGAAACACCATATATTTT.

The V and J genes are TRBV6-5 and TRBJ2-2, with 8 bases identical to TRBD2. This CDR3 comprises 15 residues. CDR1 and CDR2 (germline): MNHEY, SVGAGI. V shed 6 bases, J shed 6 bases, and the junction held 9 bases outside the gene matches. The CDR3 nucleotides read TGTGCCAGCAGGTCCGGGACTAGTTCCCCCGGGGAGCTGTTTTTT. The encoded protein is CASRSGTSSPGELFF.

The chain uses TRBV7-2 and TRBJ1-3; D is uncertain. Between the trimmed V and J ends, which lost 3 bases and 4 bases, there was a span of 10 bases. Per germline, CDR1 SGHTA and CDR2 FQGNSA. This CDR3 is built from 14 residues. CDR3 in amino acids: CASSFSGPGNTIYF. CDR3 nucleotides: TGTGCCAGCAGCTTTTCAGGTCCGGGAAACACCATATATTTT.

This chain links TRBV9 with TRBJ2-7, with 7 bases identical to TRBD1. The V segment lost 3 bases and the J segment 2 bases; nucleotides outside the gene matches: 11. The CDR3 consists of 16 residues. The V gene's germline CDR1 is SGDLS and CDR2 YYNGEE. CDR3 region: CASSDTGTAIPYEQYF. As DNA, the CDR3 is TGTGCCAGCAGCGACACGGGGACAGCCATCCCCTACGAGCAGTACTTC.

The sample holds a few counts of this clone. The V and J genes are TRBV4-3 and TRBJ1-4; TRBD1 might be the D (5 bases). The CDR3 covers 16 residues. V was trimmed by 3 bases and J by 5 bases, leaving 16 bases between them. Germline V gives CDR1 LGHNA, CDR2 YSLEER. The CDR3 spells CASSQGGLTLNEKLFF. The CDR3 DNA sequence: TGCGCCAGCAGCCAGGGGGGACTAACCCTGAATGAAAAACTGTTTTTT.

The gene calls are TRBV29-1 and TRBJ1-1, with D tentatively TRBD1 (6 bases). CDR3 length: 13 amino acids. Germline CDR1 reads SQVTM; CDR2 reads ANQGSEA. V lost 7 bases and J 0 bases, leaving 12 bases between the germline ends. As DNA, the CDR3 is TGCAGCGGGGACAACAGGGTGAACACTGAAGCTTTCTTT. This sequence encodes CSGDNRVNTEAFF.

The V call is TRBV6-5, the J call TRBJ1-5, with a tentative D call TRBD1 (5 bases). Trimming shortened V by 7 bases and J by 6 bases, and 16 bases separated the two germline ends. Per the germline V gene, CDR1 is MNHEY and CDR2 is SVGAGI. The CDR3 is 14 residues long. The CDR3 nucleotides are TGTGCCAGCACCCCAGGGTGGGTCAGTCAGCCCCAGCATTTT. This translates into CASTPGWVSQPQHF.

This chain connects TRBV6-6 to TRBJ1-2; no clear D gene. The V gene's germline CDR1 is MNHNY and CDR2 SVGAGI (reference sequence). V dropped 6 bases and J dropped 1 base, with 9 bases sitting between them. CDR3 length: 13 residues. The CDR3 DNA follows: TGTGCCAGCAGCAAGGACTTTAACTATGGCTACACCTTC. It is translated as CASSKDFNYGYTF.

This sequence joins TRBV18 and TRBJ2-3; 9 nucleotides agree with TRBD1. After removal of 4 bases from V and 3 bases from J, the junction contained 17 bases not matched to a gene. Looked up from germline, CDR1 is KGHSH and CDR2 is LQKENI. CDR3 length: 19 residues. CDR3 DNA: TGTGCCAGCTCACTAGACCCCGGGACAGGGTTCGGGCGGACAGATACGCAGTATTTT. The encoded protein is CASSLDPGTGFGRTDTQYF.

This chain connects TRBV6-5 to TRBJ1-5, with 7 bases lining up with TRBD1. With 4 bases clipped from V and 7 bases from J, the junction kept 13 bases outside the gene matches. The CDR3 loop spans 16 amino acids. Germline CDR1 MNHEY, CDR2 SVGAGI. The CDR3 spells CASSSHTTGFGQPQHF. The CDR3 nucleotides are TGTGCCAGCAGTTCCCACACGACAGGGTTTGGGCAGCCCCAGCATTTT.